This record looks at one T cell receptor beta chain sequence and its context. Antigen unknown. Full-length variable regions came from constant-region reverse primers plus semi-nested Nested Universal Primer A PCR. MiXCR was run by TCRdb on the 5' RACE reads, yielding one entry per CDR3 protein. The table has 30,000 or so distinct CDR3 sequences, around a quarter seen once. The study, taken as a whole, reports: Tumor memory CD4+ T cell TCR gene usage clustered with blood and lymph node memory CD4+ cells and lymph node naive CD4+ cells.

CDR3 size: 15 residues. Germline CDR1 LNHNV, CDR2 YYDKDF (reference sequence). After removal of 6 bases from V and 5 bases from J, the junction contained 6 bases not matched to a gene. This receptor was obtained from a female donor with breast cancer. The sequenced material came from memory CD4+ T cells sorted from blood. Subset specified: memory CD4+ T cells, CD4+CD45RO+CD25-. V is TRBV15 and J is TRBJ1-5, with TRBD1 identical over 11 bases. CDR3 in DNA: TGTGCCACCAGGGTCGGGACAGGGGGTCATCAGCCCCAGCATTTT. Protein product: CATRVGTGGHQPQHF.